This paragraph reports one TCR beta chain. This clone was seen a few times. What this receptor recognizes is not known. Base qualities are not at hand, and no much larger clone is one base apart. V and J are trimmed by 3 bases and 7 bases, and the gene matches miss 6 bases of the junction. CDR1 and CDR2 are drawn from the germline V gene: SGHNT, YENEEA. The CDR3 numbers 15 residues from cysteine through phenylalanine. Of the read, only the CDR3 DNA is kept; its 45 bases are in frame from base 1. TCR beta CDR3 regions were sequenced from DNA using the immunoSEQ Assay. From the authors' description of their analysis: T cell density was computed as TCR beta template counts normalized to usable DNA estimated by amplifying housekeeping genes. Richness was estimated with the preseqR package, extrapolating to 400,000 templates for PBMC samples and 120,000 templates for tissue samples. Clonality was calculated as one minus Pielou's evenness. Tissue-enriched TCRs were identified by differential abundance testing using productive amino-acid clonotypes, minimum total count 5 and alpha 0.1. The Jaccard Index and the Morisita Overlap Index were used to measure how much the repertoires overlapped between compartments. GLIPH grouped TCR beta CDR3s together with public tetramer-defined viral CDR3s, and a viral motif had to include at least three viral sequences and show V-gene enrichment. As stored in TCRdb, this immuneACCESS dataset retains in-frame rearrangements with V and J assigned. A fraction of the clones does not appear; measured against another copy, unresolved V genes explain less than half of the discrepancy, and the remainder lacks a known reason. The D gene and trimming were derived from the DNA, and the V and J assignments and clone size from that table. Within this sample are 2,500 to 3,500 clones, with approximately 23% of them counted one time only. Of the sample, over 8.5% falls within the top ten clones.

Uninvolved adjacent lung was sampled at least 2 cm away from the tumor margin, and two independent pathologists confirmed that the tissue had no atypia. At diagnosis, tumor, uninvolved tumor-adjacent lung and peripheral blood were collected and then preserved as a mix of FFPE and fresh-frozen material. The data derive from a study of T cells in localized non-small cell lung cancer (dated by TCRdb to 2020 to 2022). For the wider study: T cell repertoires of hundreds of early-stage NSCLC patients were analyzed, with tumors being compared against uninvolved tumor-adjacent lungs. The cohort was made up of fewer than 250 treatment-naive NSCLC patients whose localized lung tumors had been resected. A mean age of approximately 66 years was recorded for the NSCLC patients, of whom more than 120 were male and about a hundred were female. Overall results and qualifications from the work: Because the study design was exploratory, TCR variables were selected using unadjusted p-values without false-discovery rate correction. A median of about 55 of the top 100 tumor clones were detected in paired uninvolved adjacent lung, and under 30 of these tumor clones were also found among the top 100 clones of the paired uninvolved adjacent lung. Because multi-region tumor sequencing was not done, intratumor heterogeneity could not be ruled out. Uninvolved tumor-adjacent lung showed the highest T cell clonality, higher than tumor, which suggests more focused antigenic responses in the uninvolved tumor-adjacent lung. Longer overall survival was associated with higher T cell density in blood, whereas shorter survival was associated with higher clonality in adjacent lung.

The specimen comprised normal lung tissue next to the tumor, sampled before any cancer treatment. Recombination connected TRBV11-3 to TRBJ2-1, with 10 central nucleotides matching TRBD2. The TCR sequence derives from a woman aged 35-75 years with stage I lung adenocarcinoma. The CDR3 reads as follows: CASSFTSGIGNEQFF. The DNA sequence is TGTGCCAGCAGCTTTACTAGCGGGATCGGGAATGAGCAGTTCTTC.